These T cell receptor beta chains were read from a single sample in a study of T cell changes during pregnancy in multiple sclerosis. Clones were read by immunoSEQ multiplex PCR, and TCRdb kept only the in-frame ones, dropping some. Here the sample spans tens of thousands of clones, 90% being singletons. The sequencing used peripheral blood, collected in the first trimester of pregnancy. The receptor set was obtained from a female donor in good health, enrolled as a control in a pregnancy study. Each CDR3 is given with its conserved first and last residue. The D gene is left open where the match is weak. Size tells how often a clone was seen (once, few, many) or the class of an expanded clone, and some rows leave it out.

CDR3aa: CASSLDRAEAFF
CDR3nt: TGTGCCAGCAGCTTAGATCGGGCTGAAGCTTTCTTT
j_gene: TRBJ1-1
v_gene: TRBV11-2
abundance: .
d_gene: .

CDR3aa: CASSVGRQGAPYEQYF
CDR3nt: TGTGCCAGCAGCGTAGGGCGACAGGGGGCCCCCTACGAGCAGTACTTC
j_gene: TRBJ2-7
v_gene: TRBV9
abundance: once
d_gene: TRBD1

CDR3aa: CASIPGLVTDTQYF
CDR3nt: TGTGCCAGCATCCCGGGACTCGTCACAGATACGCAGTATTTT
j_gene: TRBJ2-3
v_gene: TRBV2
abundance: .
d_gene: .

CDR3aa: CASSQDRTGSPLHF
CDR3nt: TGCGCCAGCAGCCAAGATCGTACCGGGTCACCCCTCCACTTT
j_gene: TRBJ1-6
v_gene: TRBV4-3
abundance: .
d_gene: .

CDR3aa: CASSAGTASNYGYTF
CDR3nt: TGTGCCAGCAGCGCCGGAACAGCTTCGAACTATGGCTACACCTTC
j_gene: TRBJ1-2
v_gene: TRBV9
abundance: .
d_gene: .

CDR3aa: CAISGPGQVNYGYTF
CDR3nt: TGTGCCATCAGTGGCCCGGGACAGGTTAACTATGGCTACACCTTC
j_gene: TRBJ1-2
v_gene: TRBV10-3
abundance: .
d_gene: TRBD1

CDR3aa: CASSLVSRVETGELFF
CDR3nt: TGTGCCAGCAGCTTAGTTTCCAGGGTGGAGACCGGGGAGCTGTTTTTT
j_gene: TRBJ2-2
v_gene: TRBV7-2
abundance: .
d_gene: .

CDR3aa: CAISDEGWGRETQYF
CDR3nt: TGTGCCATCAGTGATGAGGGTTGGGGTCGGGAGACCCAGTACTTC
j_gene: TRBJ2-5
v_gene: TRBV10-3
abundance: once
d_gene: .

CDR3aa: CASSVRSSTDTQYF
CDR3nt: TGTGCCAGCAGCGTCCGGTCTAGCACAGATACGCAGTATTTT
j_gene: TRBJ2-3
v_gene: TRBV9
abundance: .
d_gene: .

CDR3aa: CASSFLTPLTGREAFF
CDR3nt: TGTGCCAGCAGCTTCTTAACACCATTGACAGGGAGGGAAGCTTTCTTT
j_gene: TRBJ1-1
v_gene: TRBV5-5
abundance: .
d_gene: TRBD1

CDR3aa: CASSLVSGADTDTQYF
CDR3nt: TGCGCCAGCAGCTTGGTAAGCGGGGCGGACACAGATACGCAGTATTTT
j_gene: TRBJ2-3
v_gene: TRBV5-1
abundance: once
d_gene: TRBD2

CDR3aa: CASSLWSRQGGGYTF
CDR3nt: TGTGCCAGCAGTTTATGGTCGCGGCAGGGAGGAGGCTACACCTTC
j_gene: TRBJ1-2
v_gene: TRBV27
abundance: few
d_gene: .

CDR3aa: CATQSGANVLTF
CDR3nt: TGTGCCACCCAGTCTGGGGCCAACGTCCTGACTTTC
j_gene: TRBJ2-6
v_gene: TRBV6-1
abundance: .
d_gene: .

CDR3aa: CASSFQTSGRGNEQFF
CDR3nt: TGTGCCAGCAGTTTCCAAACTAGCGGGAGGGGGAATGAGCAGTTCTTC
j_gene: TRBJ2-1
v_gene: TRBV27
abundance: once
d_gene: TRBD2

CDR3aa: CASSTGQGTYEQYF
CDR3nt: TGTGCCAGTAGTACCGGACAGGGGACTTACGAGCAGTACTTC
j_gene: TRBJ2-7
v_gene: TRBV19
abundance: .
d_gene: TRBD1

CDR3aa: CASSPQRGRNEQFF
CDR3nt: TGTGCCAGCAGTCCCCAGCGGGGGCGCAATGAGCAGTTCTTC
j_gene: TRBJ2-1
v_gene: TRBV2
abundance: .
d_gene: TRBD2

CDR3aa: CASKSQRAHGEQYF
CDR3nt: TGTGCCAGCAAAAGTCAGCGGGCACATGGCGAGCAGTACTTC
j_gene: TRBJ2-7
v_gene: TRBV6-6
abundance: .
d_gene: .

CDR3aa: CASSYSGQWNEKLFF
CDR3nt: TGTGCCAGCAGTTACTCGGGACAGTGGAATGAAAAACTGTTTTTT
j_gene: TRBJ1-4
v_gene: TRBV6-5
abundance: .
d_gene: TRBD1

CDR3aa: CASSWLDRGQETQYF
CDR3nt: TGTGCCAGCAGCTGGCTTGACAGGGGGCAAGAGACCCAGTACTTC
j_gene: TRBJ2-5
v_gene: TRBV5-4
abundance: .
d_gene: TRBD1

CDR3aa: CASSKWGREDTGELFF
CDR3nt: TGTGCCAGCAGCAAATGGGGCAGGGAGGACACCGGGGAGCTGTTTTTT
j_gene: TRBJ2-2
v_gene: TRBV21-1
abundance: once
d_gene: .

CDR3aa: CASSQPGQGPGNTIYF
CDR3nt: TGCGCCAGCAGCCAGCCGGGACAGGGGCCTGGAAACACCATATATTTT
j_gene: TRBJ1-3
v_gene: TRBV4-1
abundance: .
d_gene: TRBD1

CDR3aa: CASIPTGSYEQYF
CDR3nt: TGTGCCAGCATTCCGACAGGCTCCTACGAGCAGTACTTC
j_gene: TRBJ2-7
v_gene: TRBV2
abundance: .
d_gene: .

CDR3aa: CASEGGGTEAFF
CDR3nt: TGTGCCAGCGAGGGCGGGGGGACTGAAGCTTTCTTT
j_gene: TRBJ1-1
v_gene: TRBV11-3
abundance: once
d_gene: .

CDR3aa: CASSPSQDVNTEAFF
CDR3nt: TGTGCCAGCTCACCATCACAGGACGTGAACACTGAAGCTTTCTTT
j_gene: TRBJ1-1
v_gene: TRBV18
abundance: .
d_gene: .